Listed below are T cell receptor beta chains from one sample, sequenced in a study of cytomegalovirus exposure and HLA in healthy donors. Produced via immunoSEQ multiplex PCR; TCRdb's table is partial and in-frame only. Here the sample spans 150,000 to 170,000 clones, approximately 80% being singletons. Sequenced: PBMCs. The receptors were gathered from a man aged 25 to 40 in good health and CMV-seropositive. The CDR3 runs from the conserved cysteine through the conserved F or W. Each record gives: D gene, J gene, V gene, clone size, CDR3 DNA, CDR3 protein. The D gene is left open where the match is weak. Part of the rows lack a size; the others show once, few, many or a class for expanded clones.

D gene: TRBD1; J gene: TRBJ1-5; V gene: TRBV19; clone size: -; CDR3 DNA: TGTGCCAGTAACCTACAGGGGGCAGGGAATCAGCCCCAGCATTTT; CDR3 protein: CASNLQGAGNQPQHF
D gene: -; J gene: TRBJ2-2; V gene: TRBV7-9; clone size: -; CDR3 DNA: TGTGCCAGCAGTCCCAAAGGACAGAACACCGGGGAGCTGTTTTTT; CDR3 protein: CASSPKGQNTGELFF
D gene: TRBD2; J gene: TRBJ2-1; V gene: TRBV10-1; clone size: -; CDR3 DNA: TGCGCCAGCAGTGGGGGGACTAGCGGGAGCAATGAGCAGTTCTTC; CDR3 protein: CASSGGTSGSNEQFF
D gene: -; J gene: TRBJ1-1; V gene: TRBV6-1; clone size: -; CDR3 DNA: TGTGCCAGCAGCTGGGGCTTCAACACTGAAGCTTTCTTT; CDR3 protein: CASSWGFNTEAFF
D gene: -; J gene: TRBJ2-6; V gene: TRBV29-1; clone size: -; CDR3 DNA: TGCAGCGTTATGACAGCTGGGGCCAACGTCCTGACTTTC; CDR3 protein: CSVMTAGANVLTF
D gene: -; J gene: TRBJ1-1; V gene: TRBV29-1; clone size: once; CDR3 DNA: TGCAGCGGGAGAACAACTGAAGCTTTCTTT; CDR3 protein: CSGRTTEAFF
D gene: TRBD1; J gene: TRBJ2-1; V gene: TRBV6-5; clone size: -; CDR3 DNA: TGTGCCAGCAGCAATTACAGGGGGCGGAATGAGCAGTTCTTC; CDR3 protein: CASSNYRGRNEQFF
D gene: -; J gene: TRBJ1-4; V gene: TRBV29-1; clone size: many; CDR3 DNA: TGCACCGGACAGCTTAATGAAAAACTGTTTTTT; CDR3 protein: CTGQLNEKLFF
D gene: -; J gene: TRBJ1-4; V gene: TRBV7-9; clone size: -; CDR3 DNA: TGTGCCAGCAGCTTTAGCGGAACAACTAATGAAAAACTGTTTTTT; CDR3 protein: CASSFSGTTNEKLFF
D gene: -; J gene: TRBJ2-7; V gene: TRBV20-1; clone size: -; CDR3 DNA: TGCAGTGCTAGGGCATTCCACGAGCAGTACTTC; CDR3 protein: CSARAFHEQYF
D gene: TRBD2; J gene: TRBJ2-1; V gene: TRBV29-1; clone size: -; CDR3 DNA: TGCAGCGTCAGACTAGCGTTAGACAATGAGCAGTTCTTC; CDR3 protein: CSVRLALDNEQFF
D gene: -; J gene: TRBJ2-7; V gene: TRBV21-1; clone size: -; CDR3 DNA: TGTGCCAGCAGCAAAGCTTCTCGTCTAGCGGCACTCTACGAGCAGTACTTC; CDR3 protein: CASSKASRLAALYEQYF
D gene: TRBD1; J gene: TRBJ1-1; V gene: TRBV5-1; clone size: -; CDR3 DNA: TGCGCCAGCAGCTTGACAGGGGGCGGTTTCACTGAAGCTTTCTTT; CDR3 protein: CASSLTGGGFTEAFF
D gene: -; J gene: TRBJ2-3; V gene: TRBV27; clone size: -; CDR3 DNA: TGTGCCAGCAGAAAAAGCGGGTTCACAGATACGCAGTATTTT; CDR3 protein: CASRKSGFTDTQYF
D gene: -; J gene: TRBJ1-1; V gene: TRBV5-6; clone size: -; CDR3 DNA: TGTGCCAGCAGCTTGGTCTGGAGGAACACTGAAGCTTTCTTT; CDR3 protein: CASSLVWRNTEAFF
D gene: TRBD2; J gene: TRBJ2-1; V gene: TRBV9; clone size: -; CDR3 DNA: TGTGCCAGCAGCGTAGGTGGCGGGAGGGCGGGCAATGAGCAGTTCTTC; CDR3 protein: CASSVGGGRAGNEQFF
D gene: TRBD1; J gene: TRBJ2-7; V gene: TRBV2; clone size: -; CDR3 DNA: TGTGCCAGCAGAGCCGGGACAGTTACCTACGAGCAGTACTTC; CDR3 protein: CASRAGTVTYEQYF
D gene: -; J gene: TRBJ2-5; V gene: TRBV27; clone size: -; CDR3 DNA: TGTGCCAGCAGTTTTGAGACAGGGAGGCAAGAGACCCAGTACTTC; CDR3 protein: CASSFETGRQETQYF
D gene: -; J gene: TRBJ1-4; V gene: TRBV7-2; clone size: -; CDR3 DNA: TGTGCCAGCAGCTTATCCCTTAATGAAAAACTGTTTTTT; CDR3 protein: CASSLSLNEKLFF
D gene: TRBD2; J gene: TRBJ2-7; V gene: TRBV4-2; clone size: few; CDR3 DNA: TGTGCCAGCAGCCAAGATCTCGGGACTAGAGGGGGCGAGCAGTACTTC; CDR3 protein: CASSQDLGTRGGEQYF
D gene: TRBD1; J gene: TRBJ2-1; V gene: TRBV7-2; clone size: -; CDR3 DNA: TGTGCCAGCAGCTTTTTTCCGGGACAGTACAATGAGCAGTTCTTC; CDR3 protein: CASSFFPGQYNEQFF
D gene: -; J gene: TRBJ2-7; V gene: TRBV11-3; clone size: few; CDR3 DNA: TGTGCCAGCAGCTTAGAGTTTTCCTACGAGCAGTACTTC; CDR3 protein: CASSLEFSYEQYF
D gene: -; J gene: TRBJ2-2; V gene: TRBV10-3; clone size: -; CDR3 DNA: TGTGCCATCAGTGGTAACAGGGCCACCGGGGAGCTGTTTTTT; CDR3 protein: CAISGNRATGELFF
D gene: TRBD1; J gene: TRBJ2-1; V gene: TRBV29-1; clone size: few; CDR3 DNA: TGCAGCGTTGATGGGGACAGGGCCGGCAATGAGCAGTTCTTC; CDR3 protein: CSVDGDRAGNEQFF
D gene: -; J gene: TRBJ1-5; V gene: TRBV11-2; clone size: -; CDR3 DNA: TGTGCCAGCAGCTTAGGGCAGGGAAGCCAGCCCCAGCATTTT; CDR3 protein: CASSLGQGSQPQHF
D gene: TRBD1; J gene: TRBJ2-7; V gene: TRBV5-1; clone size: -; CDR3 DNA: TGCGCCAGCAGCTCGGTCGGCCTGGACAGGGATTACGAGCAGTACTTC; CDR3 protein: CASSSVGLDRDYEQYF
D gene: TRBD1; J gene: TRBJ2-7; V gene: TRBV7-2; clone size: -; CDR3 DNA: TGTGCCAGCAGCGAGGGCAGGGGGTACGAGCAGTACTTC; CDR3 protein: CASSEGRGYEQYF
D gene: -; J gene: TRBJ2-3; V gene: TRBV27; clone size: -; CDR3 DNA: TGTGCCAGCATGACAGCGAACACAGATACGCAGTATTTT; CDR3 protein: CASMTANTDTQYF
D gene: TRBD1; J gene: TRBJ2-7; V gene: TRBV11-2; clone size: -; CDR3 DNA: TGTGCCAGCAGCCTTGAATGGGGACAGGGGGCGTCCTACGAGCAGTACTTC; CDR3 protein: CASSLEWGQGASYEQYF
D gene: -; J gene: TRBJ2-1; V gene: TRBV5-6; clone size: -; CDR3 DNA: TGTGCCAGCAGCTTGGGCGGGTGGTCGGGGGATGAGCAGTTCTTC; CDR3 protein: CASSLGGWSGDEQFF
D gene: TRBD2; J gene: TRBJ2-1; V gene: TRBV2; clone size: -; CDR3 DNA: TGTGCCAGCAGTGAACCGACTAGCGGCTCCTACAATGAGCAGTTCTTC; CDR3 protein: CASSEPTSGSYNEQFF
D gene: -; J gene: TRBJ1-1; V gene: TRBV14; clone size: once; CDR3 DNA: TGTGCCAGCAGCCACCGGACAGTGACGAACACTGAAGCTTTCTTT; CDR3 protein: CASSHRTVTNTEAFF
D gene: -; J gene: TRBJ2-5; V gene: TRBV30; clone size: -; CDR3 DNA: TGTGCCTGGAGTGTATCCTGGACAGTCCAAGAGACCCAGTACTTC; CDR3 protein: CAWSVSWTVQETQYF
D gene: TRBD1; J gene: TRBJ2-7; V gene: TRBV6-6; clone size: -; CDR3 DNA: TGTGCCAGCAGAAAAGGGACAGGGGTCATCTACGAGCAGTACTTC; CDR3 protein: CASRKGTGVIYEQYF
D gene: TRBD2; J gene: TRBJ2-7; V gene: TRBV5-1; clone size: -; CDR3 DNA: TGCGCCAGCAGCCCCGTCGGGACTAGCACTACCTACGAGCAGTACTTC; CDR3 protein: CASSPVGTSTTYEQYF
D gene: TRBD1; J gene: TRBJ1-5; V gene: TRBV7-9; clone size: once; CDR3 DNA: TGTGCCAGCAGCTTAGGGACAGGGGCTGGCAATCAGCCCCAGCATTTT; CDR3 protein: CASSLGTGAGNQPQHF
D gene: TRBD2; J gene: TRBJ2-7; V gene: TRBV4-2; clone size: few; CDR3 DNA: TGTGCCAGCAGCCAAGACGGGACTAGCGGGAGGGCTAGCTCCTACGAGCAGTACTTC; CDR3 protein: CASSQDGTSGRASSYEQYF